Listed below are T cell receptor beta chains from one sample, sequenced in a study of Ad26.COV2.S vaccination and SARS-CoV-2 variants. Data came from immunoSEQ multiplex PCR; TCRdb stores just in-frame clones and leaves some out. The data contain about 420,000 clones, roughly 88% of them singletons. Source: peripheral blood, taken in a trial of Ad26.COV2.S vaccine versus placebo. The receptors originated from a person between 18 and 60 years old who received the Ad26.COV2.S COVID-19 vaccine or a placebo. Each CDR3 is given with its conserved first and last residue. The order of the fields is V gene, D gene, clone size, J gene, CDR3 protein, CDR3 DNA. The D gene is left open where the match is weak. For some rows the clone size is stated as once, few or many, or as a class when expanded; others skip it.

V gene: TRBV7-2; D gene: TRBD2; clone size: -; J gene: TRBJ2-7; CDR3 protein: CASSFSGGKNGYF; CDR3 DNA: TGTGCCAGCAGCTTTAGCGGGGGGAAAAATGGGTACTTC
V gene: TRBV25-1; D gene: TRBD2; clone size: once; J gene: TRBJ2-5; CDR3 protein: CASSDLGLAGETQYF; CDR3 DNA: TGTGCCAGCAGTGATCTAGGACTAGCCGGAGAGACCCAGTACTTC
V gene: TRBV10-1; D gene: -; clone size: -; J gene: TRBJ1-2; CDR3 protein: CASSWLSGNYGYTF; CDR3 DNA: TGCGCCAGCAGTTGGCTCTCAGGGAACTATGGCTACACCTTC
V gene: TRBV5-1; D gene: -; clone size: -; J gene: TRBJ2-7; CDR3 protein: CASSQNRDEQYF; CDR3 DNA: TGCGCCAGCAGCCAGAACAGGGACGAGCAGTACTTC
V gene: TRBV13; D gene: -; clone size: -; J gene: TRBJ1-2; CDR3 protein: CASSLAESLGDYGYTF; CDR3 DNA: TGTGCCAGCAGCTTAGCGGAAAGTCTGGGGGACTATGGCTACACCTTC
V gene: TRBV21-1; D gene: -; clone size: -; J gene: TRBJ1-2; CDR3 protein: CASSKVPGRDYFYGYTF; CDR3 DNA: TGTGCCAGCAGCAAAGTCCCGGGACGGGACTACTTCTATGGCTACACCTTC
V gene: TRBV19; D gene: -; clone size: -; J gene: TRBJ1-2; CDR3 protein: CASNLPTAPYGYTF; CDR3 DNA: TGTGCCAGTAATCTCCCGACGGCCCCCTATGGCTACACCTTC
V gene: TRBV5-5; D gene: -; clone size: -; J gene: TRBJ2-3; CDR3 protein: CASSRAPRLPYTQYF; CDR3 DNA: TGTGCCAGCAGCCGGGCCCCAAGACTCCCTTATACGCAGTATTTT
V gene: TRBV4-1; D gene: TRBD1; clone size: -; J gene: TRBJ1-2; CDR3 protein: CASSRGTGGLNYGYTF; CDR3 DNA: TGCGCCAGCAGCCGGGGAACAGGGGGCTTAAACTATGGCTACACCTTC
V gene: TRBV5-1; D gene: -; clone size: -; J gene: TRBJ1-1; CDR3 protein: CASSLANGPYTEAFF; CDR3 DNA: TGCGCCAGCAGCTTGGCTAACGGACCCTACACTGAAGCTTTCTTT
V gene: TRBV7-9; D gene: TRBD2; clone size: -; J gene: TRBJ2-5; CDR3 protein: CASSSQSGGEETQYF; CDR3 DNA: TGTGCCAGCAGCTCCCAAAGCGGGGGGGAAGAGACCCAGTACTTC
V gene: TRBV19; D gene: TRBD2; clone size: -; J gene: TRBJ2-7; CDR3 protein: CASSAQPSSGAPYEQYF; CDR3 DNA: TGTGCCAGTAGTGCGCAACCCTCTAGCGGGGCGCCCTACGAGCAGTACTTC
V gene: TRBV5-4; D gene: -; clone size: -; J gene: TRBJ2-2; CDR3 protein: CASSEGGGTGELFF; CDR3 DNA: TGTGCCAGCAGCGAGGGGGGGGGCACCGGGGAGCTGTTTTTT
V gene: TRBV3-1/TRBV3-2; D gene: -; clone size: -; J gene: TRBJ2-3; CDR3 protein: CASSQGGTRTDTQYF; CDR3 DNA: TGTGCCAGCAGCCAAGGGGGGACGCGCACAGATACGCAGTATTTT
V gene: TRBV10-3; D gene: -; clone size: -; J gene: TRBJ1-1; CDR3 protein: CAISETGRVEAFF; CDR3 DNA: TGTGCCATCAGTGAGACAGGGCGGGTTGAAGCTTTCTTT
V gene: TRBV7-2; D gene: -; clone size: -; J gene: TRBJ1-2; CDR3 protein: CASSPPDRTYGYTF; CDR3 DNA: TGTGCCAGCAGCCCGCCGGACCGCACCTATGGCTACACCTTC
V gene: TRBV7-9; D gene: TRBD1; clone size: -; J gene: TRBJ2-2; CDR3 protein: CASSWLGQQNTGELFF; CDR3 DNA: TGTGCCAGCAGCTGGTTGGGACAGCAGAACACCGGGGAGCTGTTTTTT
V gene: TRBV27; D gene: TRBD1; clone size: -; J gene: TRBJ2-5; CDR3 protein: CASSPLDRDATQYF; CDR3 DNA: TGTGCCAGCAGTCCGTTAGACAGGGATGCGACCCAGTACTTC
V gene: TRBV11-1; D gene: -; clone size: -; J gene: TRBJ2-5; CDR3 protein: CASSLNTGQQETQYF; CDR3 DNA: TGTGCCAGCAGCTTGAACACAGGTCAACAAGAGACCCAGTACTTC
V gene: TRBV7-9; D gene: -; clone size: -; J gene: TRBJ2-6; CDR3 protein: CASSFLPSGANVLTF; CDR3 DNA: TGTGCCAGCAGCTTTTTGCCTTCTGGGGCCAACGTCCTGACTTTC
V gene: TRBV28; D gene: -; clone size: -; J gene: TRBJ2-1; CDR3 protein: CASIDGGIYNEQFF; CDR3 DNA: TGTGCCAGCATTGACGGAGGGATATACAATGAGCAGTTCTTC
V gene: TRBV19; D gene: TRBD2; clone size: -; J gene: TRBJ2-2; CDR3 protein: CASSPGLAGATGELFF; CDR3 DNA: TGTGCCAGTAGTCCGGGACTAGCGGGGGCGACCGGGGAGCTGTTTTTT
V gene: TRBV5-6; D gene: -; clone size: -; J gene: TRBJ2-7; CDR3 protein: CASSPPAPENYEQYF; CDR3 DNA: TGTGCCAGCAGCCCGCCTGCTCCGGAGAACTACGAGCAGTACTTC
V gene: TRBV29-1; D gene: -; clone size: -; J gene: TRBJ1-1; CDR3 protein: CSVEVGTLAFF; CDR3 DNA: TGCAGCGTTGAAGTAGGAACTCTAGCTTTCTTT
V gene: TRBV6-4; D gene: -; clone size: once; J gene: TRBJ2-1; CDR3 protein: CASSDSGGASYNEQFF; CDR3 DNA: TGTGCCAGCAGTGACTCGGGGGGCGCCTCCTACAATGAGCAGTTCTTC
V gene: TRBV3-1/TRBV3-2; D gene: -; clone size: -; J gene: TRBJ2-5; CDR3 protein: CASSPAGLPTQYF; CDR3 DNA: TGTGCCAGCAGCCCCGCGGGACTCCCGACCCAGTACTTC
V gene: TRBV3-1/TRBV3-2; D gene: -; clone size: -; J gene: TRBJ2-3; CDR3 protein: CASSQGGASTDTQYF; CDR3 DNA: TGTGCCAGCAGCCAAGGGGGGGCTTCCACAGATACGCAGTATTTT